This paragraph covers one TCR beta chain sequence. The antigen remains unidentified. The data were taken from a study of cytotoxic CD8 clonotypes in ibrutinib-treated CLL. Study overall: After a median of around 70 months, around 15 patients stayed remitted and approximately twelve progressed; responses had been partial in about 24 and complete in 2. Response samples followed a median around 12 months of treatment, range 6 to 36.

Whole-study results and caveats: Patients with sustained remission and those progressing were sampled at differing times. Contraction or stability on treatment was seen for public clonotypes, which were uncommon.

TCRdb keeps only in-frame clones here, not all; method: immunoSEQ multiplex PCR. The top ten clones hold 15% of a sample with about 250,000 clones, 60% to 75% of them seen once. The germline V gene encodes CDR1 MGHDK and CDR2 SYGVNS. Trimming removed 4 bases from V and 10 bases from J; junction bases left unmatched: 11. The CDR3 runs to 16 residues. Here the sequenced sample was PBMCs, taken after 24 months of ibrutinib treatment. The receptor comes from a human donor with chronic lymphocytic leukemia. This sequence joins TRBV25-1 and TRBJ2-1; 12 positions agree with TRBD2. This CDR3 reads CASSALAGGPSLEQFF. CDR3 coding DNA: TGTGCCAGCAGTGCGCTAGCGGGAGGGCCTTCGTTGGAGCAGTTCTTC.